Below are 5 T cell receptor beta chains sequenced from a single sample in a study of early T cells in non-severe SARS-CoV-2 infection. A single record per CDR3 protein comes from TCRdb applying MiXCR to the 5' RACE reads. The profile shows roughly 51,000 distinct CDR3 sequences, roughly 11% of them singletons. The specimen was whole blood. The receptors were gathered from an adult who was a healthcare worker with PCR-confirmed SARS-CoV-2 infection or an uninfected control (not recorded which).

This clonotype was observed a handful of times. V is TRBV7-8 and J is TRBJ2-2, with 7 bases identical to TRBD1. The germline CDR1 and CDR2 sequences are SGHVS and FQNEAQ. The trim removed 4 bases at V and 4 bases at J, leaving 6 bases unmatched. This CDR3 contains 15 residues. The CDR3 is CASSSPTGTTGELFF. For the CDR3, the DNA is TGTGCCAGCAGCTCTCCGACAGGGACCACCGGGGAGCTGTTTTTT.

The chain joins TRBV20-1 to TRBJ2-7; the match to TRBD2 covers 13 bases. In germline, CDR1 is DFQATT, CDR2 SNEGSKA (reference sequence). This CDR3 has 16 amino acids. Losses at the gene ends were 1 base for V and 4 bases for J; bases not matched to a gene: 7. Here the CDR3 DNA reads TGCAGTGCTAGAGGAGGCGGACTAGCGGGAGTGTACGAGCAGTACTTC. Amino acids: CSARGGGLAGVYEQYF.

The chain employs TRBV29-1 and TRBJ2-4, with D unclear. The CDR3 loop spans 16 amino acids. Germline loops: CDR1 SQVTM, CDR2 ANQGSEA. V was pared by 7 bases and J by 0 bases, with 19 bases between. CDR3: CSGRRQHTIAKNIQYF. The CDR3 DNA reads TGCAGCGGCCGCCGCCAACACACAATAGCCAAAAACATTCAGTACTTC.

This clonotype was counted ten times or more. The CDR3 region has the DNA TGTGCCAGCAGCTTCAGGGGGTCGAACACCGGGGAGCTGTTTTTT. Translated, it gives CASSFRGSNTGELFF. The chain joins TRBV7-3 to TRBJ2-2, with 7 bases matching TRBD1. The CDR3 spans 15 residues. V trimming: 3 bases; J trimming: 0 bases; junction bases outside the gene matches: 1. The V gene's germline CDR1 is SGHTA and CDR2 FQGTGA.

Only a few counts were recorded for this clonotype. J is TRBJ2-1 and V is TRBV28; D tentatively fits TRBD1 or TRBD2 (5 bases each). With 4 bases removed from V and 7 bases from J, the gap between germline ends came to 14 bases. CDR1 MDHEN and CDR2 SYDVKM come from the germline V gene. This CDR3 has 14 amino acids. The CDR3 loop is CASSSLGADNEQFF. CDR3 coding DNA: TGTGCCAGCAGTTCTCTCGGGGCGGATAATGAGCAGTTCTTC.